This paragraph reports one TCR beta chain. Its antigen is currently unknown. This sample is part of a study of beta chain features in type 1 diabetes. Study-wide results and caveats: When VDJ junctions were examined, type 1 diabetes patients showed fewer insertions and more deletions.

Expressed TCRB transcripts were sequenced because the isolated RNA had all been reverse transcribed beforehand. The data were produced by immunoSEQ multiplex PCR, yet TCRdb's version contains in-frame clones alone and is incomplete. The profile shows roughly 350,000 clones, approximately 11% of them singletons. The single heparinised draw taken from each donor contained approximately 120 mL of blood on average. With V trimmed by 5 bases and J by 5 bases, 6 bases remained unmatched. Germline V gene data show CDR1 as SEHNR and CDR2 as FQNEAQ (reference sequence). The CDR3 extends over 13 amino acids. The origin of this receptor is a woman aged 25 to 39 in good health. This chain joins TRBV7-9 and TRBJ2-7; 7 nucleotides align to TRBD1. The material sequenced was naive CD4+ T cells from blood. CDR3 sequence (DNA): TGTGCCAGCAGCCGATCGACAGGGAACGAGCAGTACTTC. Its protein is CASSRSTGNEQYF.